The entry below describes one T cell receptor (beta chain). The sample is drawn from a study of human T cells and chemical hapten exposure. The sample's time point: healthy volunteer bleed at 2 weeks. Blood, whole and unfractionated, served as the source for total RNA extraction. A single record per CDR3 protein comes from TCRdb applying MiXCR to the RACE reads. Of about 46,000 distinct CDR3 sequences listed, about 4.5% are singletons. Material for sequencing was whole blood. The sequence was obtained from a female donor in good health. Some clones in this sample may be carry-over from other donors' samples.

CDR3 protein: CASRYRDSARVAAEAFF. The CDR3 region has the DNA TGTGCCAGCAGGTATCGGGACAGTGCCCGAGTAGCGGCTGAAGCTTTCTTT. The genes are TRBV11-1 and TRBJ1-1; 7 bases match TRBD1. CDR1 SGHAT and CDR2 FQDESV come from the germline V gene (reference sequence). V shed 6 bases, J shed 6 bases, and the junction held 19 bases outside the gene matches. The CDR3 is made up of 17 amino acids. The variable domain in full, completed from reference TRBV11-1 and TRBJ1-1, reads EAEVAQSPRYKITEKSQAVAFWCDPISGHATLYWYRQILGQGPELLVQFQDESVVDDSQLPKDRFSAERLKGVDSTLKIQPAELGDSAMYLCASRYRDSARVAAEAFFGQGTRLTVV.